This TCR beta chain stems from a study of brain T cells in children with intractable seizures. V was pared by 4 bases and J by 3 bases, with 9 bases between. Germline CDR1 and CDR2: SEHNR and FQNEAQ (reference sequence). The CDR3 totals 14 residues. Clones were read by immunoSEQ multiplex PCR, and TCRdb kept only the in-frame ones, dropping some. The sample shows under 150,000 clones, 94% of them seen only once. At least one anti-epileptic drug was given before surgery. This receptor was taken from a boy under two years old with hemimegalencephaly and intractable seizures. V is TRBV7-9 and J is TRBJ2-2; D gene unclear. The material was peripheral blood, obtained at surgery. The CDR3 protein is CASSSLTYTGELFF. CDR3 nucleotide sequence: TGTGCCAGCAGCTCCCTCACGTACACCGGGGAGCTGTTTTTT.